This note documents a single T cell receptor beta chain sequence. Antigen unknown. The data were taken from a study of regulatory T cells in long-lasting Graves disease. Described time point: newly diagnosed GD, antithyroid drugs for less than 3 months. Scientists built the TCR library using RNA that was extracted from PBMCs. In this cohort, patients came from an endocrinology department located in Xi'an, China. Findings and caveats of the study: Peripheral blood, not thyroid tissue, was the sole material studied.

Germline CDR1 and CDR2: DFQATT and SNEGSKA (reference sequence). With 5 bases removed from V and 5 bases from J, the gap between germline ends came to 17 bases. This CDR3 is built from 14 residues. Relying on iRepertoire HTBI primers and Arm-PCR of CDR3 regions, the team built TCR beta libraries. Each CDR3 protein is one row after TCRdb ran MiXCR on the multiplex PCR reads. The table includes about 240,000 distinct CDR3 sequences, roughly 21% detected once. Source: peripheral blood mononuclear cells (PBMCs), taken at new diagnosis, from a patient treated with antithyroid drugs. The sequence derives from a female donor with Graves disease. The V and J genes are TRBV20-1 and TRBJ2-3; tentatively, D is TRBD1 or TRBD2 (5 bases each). The CDR3 is CSAGGGGIGDTQYF. The CDR3 DNA is TGCAGTGCTGGCGGTGGGGGTATAGGAGATACGCAGTATTTT.